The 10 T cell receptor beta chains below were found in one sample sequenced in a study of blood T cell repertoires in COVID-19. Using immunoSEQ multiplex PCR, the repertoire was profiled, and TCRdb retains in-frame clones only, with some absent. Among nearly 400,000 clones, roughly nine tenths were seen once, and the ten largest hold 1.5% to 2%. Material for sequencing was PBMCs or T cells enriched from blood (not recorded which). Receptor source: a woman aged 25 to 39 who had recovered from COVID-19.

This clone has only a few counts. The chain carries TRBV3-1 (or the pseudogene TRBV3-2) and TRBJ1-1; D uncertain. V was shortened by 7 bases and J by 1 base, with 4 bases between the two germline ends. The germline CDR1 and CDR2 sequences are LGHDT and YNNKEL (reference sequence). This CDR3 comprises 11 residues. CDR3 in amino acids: CASTGNTEAFF. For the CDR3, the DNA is TGTGCCAGCACGGGGAACACTGAAGCTTTCTTT.

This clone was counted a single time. In nucleotides, the CDR3 is TGTGCCAGTAGGAACAGGGGTCGCTTTGCGCGAGCCTACTACGAGCAGTACTTC. Translating gives CASRNRGRFARAYYEQYF. The chain combines TRBV19 with TRBJ2-7; 7 positions match TRBD1. The length of the CDR3 is 18 residues. Germline CDR1 reads LNHDA; CDR2 reads SQIVND (reference sequence). J gave up 3 bases and V 6 bases, and 20 bases lay outside the gene matches.

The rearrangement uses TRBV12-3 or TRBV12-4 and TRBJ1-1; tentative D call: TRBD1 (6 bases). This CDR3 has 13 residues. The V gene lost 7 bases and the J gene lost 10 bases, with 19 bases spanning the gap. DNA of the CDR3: TGTGCCAGCACTAACAGGGATCTCGCCAGAGCTTTCTTT. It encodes CASTNRDLARAFF.

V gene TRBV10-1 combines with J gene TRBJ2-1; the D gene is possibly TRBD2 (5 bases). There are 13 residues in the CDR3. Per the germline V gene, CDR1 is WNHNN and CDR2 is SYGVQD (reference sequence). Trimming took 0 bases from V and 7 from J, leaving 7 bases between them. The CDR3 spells CASSESRGNEQFF. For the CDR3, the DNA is TGCGCCAGCAGTGAGTCTCGGGGTAATGAGCAGTTCTTC.

CDR3 bases: TGTGCCAGCAGCTCCCAGGGGTCCACCTACGAGCAGTACTTC. It encodes CASSSQGSTYEQYF. The chain employs TRBV5-4 and TRBJ2-7; maybe TRBD1 (6 bases). V shed 3 bases and J shed 2 bases, with 12 bases lying between them. The CDR3 length is 14 residues. Per the germline V gene, CDR1 is SGHNT and CDR2 is YYREEE (reference sequence).

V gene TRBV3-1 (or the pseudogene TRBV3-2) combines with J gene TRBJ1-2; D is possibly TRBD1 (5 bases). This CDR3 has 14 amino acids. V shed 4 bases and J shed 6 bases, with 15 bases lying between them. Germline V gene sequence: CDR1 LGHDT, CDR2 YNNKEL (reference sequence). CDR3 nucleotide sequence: TGTGCCAGCAGCCCCCACAGGCCGTTTCATGGCTACACCTTC. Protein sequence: CASSPHRPFHGYTF.

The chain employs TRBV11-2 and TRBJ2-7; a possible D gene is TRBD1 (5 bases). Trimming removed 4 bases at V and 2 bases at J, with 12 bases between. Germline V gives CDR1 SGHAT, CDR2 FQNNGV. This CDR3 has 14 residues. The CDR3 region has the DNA TGTGCCAGCAGCTCGTGGGCAGGGCCCTACGAGCAGTACTTC. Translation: CASSSWAGPYEQYF.

The CDR3 DNA reads as TGTGCCAGCAGCTTGATTCGGGGACACTCCCGTTTGAGCGAGCAGTACTTC. Amino acids: CASSLIRGHSRLSEQYF. This chain uses TRBV11-2 with TRBJ2-7; TRBD1 might be the D (6 bases). Germline values: CDR1 SGHAT, CDR2 FQNNGV. V dropped 3 bases and J dropped 6 bases, with 24 bases sitting between them. The CDR3 totals 17 residues.

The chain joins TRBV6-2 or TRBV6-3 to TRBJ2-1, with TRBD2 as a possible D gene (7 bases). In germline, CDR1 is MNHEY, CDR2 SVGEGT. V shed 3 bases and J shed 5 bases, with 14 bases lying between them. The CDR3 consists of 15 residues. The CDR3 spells CASSYRRGPNNEQFF. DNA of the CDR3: TGTGCCAGCAGTTATCGGCGGGGGCCCAACAATGAGCAGTTCTTC.

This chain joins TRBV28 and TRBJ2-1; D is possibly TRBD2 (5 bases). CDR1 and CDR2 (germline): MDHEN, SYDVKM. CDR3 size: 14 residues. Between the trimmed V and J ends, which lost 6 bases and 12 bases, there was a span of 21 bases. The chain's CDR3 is CASSSSPPGNGQFF. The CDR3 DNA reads TGTGCCAGCAGCTCTTCCCCCCCGGGAAACGGGCAGTTCTTC.